The entry below describes one T cell receptor (beta chain). The antigen remains undetermined. The TCR beta cDNA libraries carried unique molecular identifiers. One entry per CDR3 protein, called by TCRdb with MiXCR from the PCR reads. The profile shows 350,000 to 500,000 distinct CDR3 sequences, approximately 38% of them singletons. This entry comes from a study of post-analysis software for immune sequencing data. Study conclusions and caveats: About five TRBV segments occurring more often in patients than controls included TRBV5-6, TRBV5-1 and TRBV20-1.

The CDR3 extends over 14 amino acids. Germline loops: CDR1 SGHRS, CDR2 YFSETQ. V lost 2 bases to trimming and J lost 4 bases, with 13 bases between them. Input material: blood. This chain joins TRBV5-1 and TRBJ2-7; maybe TRBD1 (6 bases). The clonotype was recovered from a girl aged 2 to 9 with multiple sclerosis. CDR3: CASSFGGVGYEQYF. The CDR3 bases are TGCGCCAGCAGCTTTGGGGGCGTTGGGTACGAGCAGTACTTC.